This T cell receptor (beta chain) is drawn from a study of CXCR3-negative and CXCR3-positive naive CD8 T cells. Looking at the study overall: Overall TRB read output was about 140 million, and each library contained about 1.5 +/- 0.3 million reads. General study findings and limits: Comparably high diversity marked both naive subsets, whereas memory CD8+ cells had much lower diversity. Against CXCR3-negative naive cells, CXCR3-positive naive cells showed more hydrophobic TRB CDR3s. Naive cells, whether CXCR3-negative or CXCR3-positive, had similar TRBV-TRBJ usage, while memory cells differed.

CD45RO-CCR7+CD27+CD95- defined naive CD8+ T cells. Through 5' RACE with UMI labels, the TRB cDNA libraries were prepared. TCRdb re-analyzed the 5' RACE reads; it lists each CDR3 protein once, without DNA. This sample's clone table lists about 150,000 distinct CDR3 sequences. Note on this clonotype: The antigen remains undetermined.

CDR3 length: 20 residues. The sequenced sample consisted of naive CXCR3+ CD8+ T cells from blood. The subset was: CD45RO-CCR7+CD27+CD95- naive CD8+ T cells expressing CXCR3 (TNR3+). The receptor was isolated from a human donor in good health. Some clones in this sample may be carry-over from other donors' samples. The chain joins TRBV12-3 or TRBV12-4 to TRBJ2-5; TCRdb proposes TRBD1, but this gene call is untestable without DNA. The CDR3 loop is CASSLSGGLDVTGGEETQYF.